The rows below give T cell receptor beta chains drawn from one sample of a study of cytomegalovirus exposure and HLA in healthy donors. TCRdb keeps only in-frame clones here, not all; method: immunoSEQ multiplex PCR. The sample lists roughly 110,000 clones, around 85% seen once, with 3.5% to 4% in the top ten. Sequenced material: PBMCs. The receptor set was obtained from a man in his sixties in good health and CMV-seronegative. Each CDR3 is given with its conserved first and last residue. D genes are given only for firm matches. Some rows have no size entry. The others give once, few or many, or a class for an expanded clone.

TRBD2 | TRBJ2-3 | TRBV7-2 | few | TGTGCCAGCAGCTTCCGGGGGGGCTTGGGGGATACGCAGTATTTT | CASSFRGGLGDTQYF
NA | TRBJ1-2 | TRBV5-1 | NA | TGCGCCAGCAGCCCGGACACAGACTATGGCTACACCTTC | CASSPDTDYGYTF
NA | TRBJ1-6 | TRBV4-3 | NA | TGCGCCAGCAGCCAAGATTTAAGGACAGCGGTTAATTCACCCCTCCACTTT | CASSQDLRTAVNSPLHF
TRBD1 | TRBJ1-2 | TRBV28 | NA | TGTGCCAGCAGGCCAGGGGGGAACTATGGCTACACCTTC | CASRPGGNYGYTF
TRBD1 | TRBJ1-5 | TRBV2 | NA | TGTGCCGGTGGGGCAGGGGGAAATCAGCCCCAGCATTTT | CAGGAGGNQPQHF
NA | TRBJ1-1 | TRBV7-9 | NA | TGTGCCAGCAGCTTACAGGGCCGGAGCACTGAAGCTTTCTTT | CASSLQGRSTEAFF
NA | TRBJ1-6 | TRBV5-4 | NA | TGTGCCAGCAGCCCGGGGGGCTCAAATTCACCCCTCCACTTT | CASSPGGSNSPLHF
TRBD1 | TRBJ1-6 | TRBV30 | NA | TGTGCCAGAATGGACAGGGGGTCCCCCCTCCACTTT | CARMDRGSPLHF
TRBD1 | TRBJ1-2 | TRBV6-5 | NA | TGTGCCAGCAGTTTAATTAACAGGGGGCTAGGGTATGGCTACACCTTC | CASSLINRGLGYGYTF
TRBD1 | TRBJ2-7 | TRBV30 | NA | TGTGCCGGGAAAGACAGGGTACATTCCTACGAGCAGTACTTC | CAGKDRVHSYEQYF
NA | TRBJ2-6 | TRBV2 | NA | TGTGCCAGCAGTGAAGGAAGTGGACAGAACCTCTCTGGGGCCAACGTCCTGACTTTC | CASSEGSGQNLSGANVLTF
NA | TRBJ1-1 | TRBV7-2 | NA | TGTGCCAGCAGCCTACAGGGTTACGGCACTGAAGCTTTCTTT | CASSLQGYGTEAFF
TRBD2 | TRBJ2-2 | TRBV6-5 | few | TGTGCCAGCAGTTACTCCCTAGCGGGTACCGGGGAGCTGTTTTTT | CASSYSLAGTGELFF
NA | TRBJ1-1 | TRBV11-2 | NA | TGTGCCAGCAGCTTAGTTGGGGGGGTATCCACTGAAGCTTTCTTT | CASSLVGGVSTEAFF
TRBD1 | TRBJ1-2 | TRBV29-1 | NA | TGCAGCGTCCAAAGACAGGGGTATCCAAATGGCTACACCTTC | CSVQRQGYPNGYTF
NA | TRBJ1-5 | TRBV5-1 | once | TGCGCCAGCAGCTTGGGGGGGGGAGACAATCAGCCCCAGCATTTT | CASSLGGGDNQPQHF
TRBD2 | TRBJ2-1 | TRBV5-1 | NA | TGCGCCAGCAGCTTGGTTACTAGCGGGGGGAATGAGCAGTTCTTC | CASSLVTSGGNEQFF
NA | TRBJ2-3 | TRBV11-2 | few | TGTGCCAGCACCCGTTATACCCAGGGTCTAGGGGGGGTCACAGATACGCAGTATTTT | CASTRYTQGLGGVTDTQYF
TRBD1 | TRBJ1-2 | TRBV5-1 | NA | TGCGCCAGCAGCTACGGACAGGGGGCTAACTATGGCTACACCTTC | CASSYGQGANYGYTF
NA | TRBJ2-2 | TRBV11-2 | NA | TGTGCCAGCAGCCTCCTCTACCTGGCCGGGGAGCTGTTTTTT | CASSLLYLAGELFF
TRBD2 | TRBJ2-5 | TRBV5-1 | NA | TGCGCCAGCAGCTTGGGCTCTAGCGGGGGGGCCCCAGAGACCCAGTACTTC | CASSLGSSGGAPETQYF
NA | TRBJ1-3 | TRBV28 | few | TGTGCCAGCAGTTCCCATGAAGGGGCTGGAAACACCATATATTTT | CASSSHEGAGNTIYF
TRBD1 | TRBJ1-3 | TRBV2 | NA | TGTGCCAGCAGCGCCGACAGGGGGCTGAACACCATATATTTT | CASSADRGLNTIYF
NA | TRBJ2-7 | TRBV5-1 | once | TGCGCCAGCAGTTTGGGACTTACTTACGAGCAGTACTTC | CASSLGLTYEQYF
NA | TRBJ2-5 | TRBV7-9 | few | TGTGCCAGCAGCTTAGAGGCGGACAGAGAGACCCAGTACTTC | CASSLEADRETQYF
NA | TRBJ1-2 | TRBV6-5 | NA | TGTGCCAGCAGTTATTCGGACAAATGGGATGGCTACACCTTC | CASSYSDKWDGYTF
TRBD1 | TRBJ1-4 | TRBV7-2 | NA | TGTGCCAGCAGCCTAGGGGGCGTAAGGGAAAAACTGTTTTTT | CASSLGGVREKLFF
NA | TRBJ2-5 | TRBV15 | NA | TGTGCCACCAGCAGGGACAGCGACCAAGAGACCCAGTACTTC | CATSRDSDQETQYF
TRBD1 | TRBJ1-6 | TRBV18 | once | TGTGCCAGCTCACCCAGGACAGGGAGCAATAATTCACCCCTCCACTTT | CASSPRTGSNNSPLHF
TRBD2 | TRBJ2-1 | TRBV7-2 | NA | TGTGCCAGCAGCTCAACCGGGACTAGGGCAAACAATGAGCAGTTCTTC | CASSSTGTRANNEQFF
NA | TRBJ1-1 | TRBV5-1 | NA | TGCGCCAGCACCTACTTCGATGGCACTGAAGCTTTCTTT | CASTYFDGTEAFF
TRBD2 | TRBJ2-1 | TRBV4-2 | few | TGTGCCAGCAGCCAAGCGGGGGGGCGTAATGAGCAGTTCTTC | CASSQAGGRNEQFF
TRBD1 | TRBJ1-6 | TRBV27 | NA | TGTGCCAGCAGTCTCACGGACAGGTCGACTTCACCCCTCCACTTT | CASSLTDRSTSPLHF
NA | TRBJ1-5 | TRBV30 | NA | TGTGCCTGGAGGACAAACCATCAGCCCCAGCATTTT | CAWRTNHQPQHF
NA | TRBJ2-5 | TRBV19 | NA | TGTGCCAGTAGTACCAGGACAGTGGAGACCCAGTACTTC | CASSTRTVETQYF
NA | TRBJ2-1 | TRBV5-1 | NA | TGCGCCAGCAGCTTGGTCGGGAGCTCCTACAATGAGCAGTTCTTC | CASSLVGSSYNEQFF
TRBD2 | TRBJ2-7 | TRBV6-6 | once | TGTGCCAGCAGTTACTCGGCGCTAGCGGGGGCCTACGAGCAGTACTTC | CASSYSALAGAYEQYF
NA | TRBJ1-5 | TRBV7-2 | NA | TGTGCCAGCAGCTTAGAAAGAGGCAATCAGCCCCAGCATTTT | CASSLERGNQPQHF
TRBD1 | TRBJ1-1 | TRBV27 | NA | TGTGCCAGCAGTTCGGGACAGCCGACGGTGAACACTGAAGCTTTCTTT | CASSSGQPTVNTEAFF
TRBD1 | TRBJ1-6 | TRBV7-9 | once | TGTGCCAGCCAGACAGGGAACAATTCACCCCTCCACTTT | CASQTGNNSPLHF
NA | TRBJ1-1 | TRBV6-5 | NA | TGTGCCAGCAGTTACGCTAATCGGAACACTGAAGCTTTCTTT | CASSYANRNTEAFF
NA | TRBJ1-3 | TRBV9 | NA | TGTGCCAGCAGCCCGAACGCGGGGAGCGGAAACACCATATATTTT | CASSPNAGSGNTIYF
NA | TRBJ2-1 | TRBV13 | NA | TGTGCCAGCAGCTTAGGGCCAGTCCAGGGTTACAATGAGCAGTTCTTC | CASSLGPVQGYNEQFF
TRBD1 | TRBJ1-5 | TRBV6-5 | NA | TGTGCCAGCAGTTACGCCAGGGGGGAGCCCCAGCATTTT | CASSYARGEPQHF
TRBD1 | TRBJ2-7 | TRBV19 | NA | TGTGCCAGCAATCCGGGACAGGGGCCCTACGAGCAGTACTTC | CASNPGQGPYEQYF
TRBD2 | TRBJ2-7 | TRBV7-2 | NA | TGTGCCAGCAGCTTAGGCCCTAGCGGGGGATCCTACGAGCAGTACTTC | CASSLGPSGGSYEQYF
NA | TRBJ2-4 | TRBV28 | NA | TGTGCCACAGGCGGGGTTCTAGCCAAAAACATTCAGTACTTC | CATGGVLAKNIQYF
NA | TRBJ2-1 | TRBV5-1 | NA | TGCGCCAGCAGCTGGGGGACCGGAGGGAGGGAGCAGTTCTTC | CASSWGTGGREQFF
NA | TRBJ2-1 | TRBV7-6 | NA | TGTGCCAGCAGCTTAGGGTCTAGCTCCTACAATGAGCAGTTCTTC | CASSLGSSSYNEQFF